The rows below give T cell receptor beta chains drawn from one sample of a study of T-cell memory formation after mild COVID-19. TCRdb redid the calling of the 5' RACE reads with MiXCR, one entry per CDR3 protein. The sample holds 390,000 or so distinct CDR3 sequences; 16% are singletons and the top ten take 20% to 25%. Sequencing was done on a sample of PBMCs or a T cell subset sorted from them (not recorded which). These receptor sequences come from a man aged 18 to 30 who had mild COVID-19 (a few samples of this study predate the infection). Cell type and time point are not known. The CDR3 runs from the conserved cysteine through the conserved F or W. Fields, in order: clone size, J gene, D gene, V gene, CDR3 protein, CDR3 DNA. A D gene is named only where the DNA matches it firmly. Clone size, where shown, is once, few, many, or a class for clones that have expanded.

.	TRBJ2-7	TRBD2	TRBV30	CAWSGAGEPVYEQYF	TGTGCCTGGAGTGGAGCGGGGGAGCCCGTCTACGAGCAGTACTTC
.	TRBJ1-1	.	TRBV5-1	CASSPVVRTEAFF	TGCGCCAGCAGCCCGGTCGTTAGGACTGAAGCTTTCTTT
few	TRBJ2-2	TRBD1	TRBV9	CASSEVRTGLNTGELFF	TGTGCCAGCAGCGAAGTCCGGACAGGGCTTAACACCGGGGAGCTGTTTTTT
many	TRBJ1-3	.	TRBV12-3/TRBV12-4	CASTNSGNTIYF	TGTGCCAGCACCAACTCTGGAAACACCATATATTTT
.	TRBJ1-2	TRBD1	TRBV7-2	CASSTTGNGYTF	TGTGCCAGCAGCACGACAGGGAATGGCTACACCTTC
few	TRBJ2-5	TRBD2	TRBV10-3	CAISPSGGTQETQYF	TGTGCCATCAGCCCTAGCGGGGGTACCCAAGAGACCCAGTACTTC
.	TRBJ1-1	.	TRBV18	CASSPSRDPITEAFF	TGTGCCAGCTCACCAAGCAGGGATCCGATTACTGAAGCTTTCTTT
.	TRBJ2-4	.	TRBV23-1	CASSLGRGKNIQYF	TGCGCCAGCAGTTTGGGGAGAGGCAAAAACATTCAGTACTTC
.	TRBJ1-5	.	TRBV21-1	CATKGARPHF	TGTGCCACCAAGGGGGCGCGACCGCATTTT
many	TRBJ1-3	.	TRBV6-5	CASPWAGNGNTIYF	TGTGCCAGCCCTTGGGCAGGGAACGGAAACACCATATATTTT
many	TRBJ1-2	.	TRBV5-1	CASSDIPGDPNYGYTF	TGCGCCAGCAGCGACATCCCAGGAGACCCTAACTATGGCTACACCTTC